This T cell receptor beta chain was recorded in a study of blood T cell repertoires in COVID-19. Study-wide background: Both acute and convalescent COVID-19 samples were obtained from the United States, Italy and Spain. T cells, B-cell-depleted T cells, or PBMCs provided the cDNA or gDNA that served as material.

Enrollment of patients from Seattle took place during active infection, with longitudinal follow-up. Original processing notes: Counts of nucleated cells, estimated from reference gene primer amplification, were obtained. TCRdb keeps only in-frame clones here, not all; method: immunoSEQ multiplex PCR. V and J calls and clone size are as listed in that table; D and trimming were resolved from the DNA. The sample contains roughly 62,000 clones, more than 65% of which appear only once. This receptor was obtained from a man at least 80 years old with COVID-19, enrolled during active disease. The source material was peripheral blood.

CDR3 region: CASSQAQVMETQYF. CDR3 sequence (DNA): TGTGCCAGCAGCCAAGCCCAGGTTATGGAGACCCAGTACTTC. The chain joins TRBV14 to TRBJ2-5; no definite D call. Per the germline V gene, CDR1 is SGHDN and CDR2 is FVKESK. The CDR3 is 14 residues long. The V end lost 1 base, the J end lost 5 bases, and 11 bases lay between the germline ends. The full variable domain, with the rest looked up from reference TRBV14 and TRBJ2-5, is EAGVTQFPSHSVIEKGQTVTLRCDPISGHDNLYWYRRVMGKEIKFLLHFVKESKQDESGMPNNRFLAERTGGTYSTLKVQPAELEDSGVYFCASSQAQVMETQYFGPGTRLLVL.